This T cell receptor beta chain was found in a study of shared clonotypes between healthy human individuals. Study-level points and caveats: Blood alone was sampled, and tissue repertoires likely differ.

Here immunoSEQ multiplex PCR was the method, and the copy in TCRdb shows in-frame clones only, minus some. The sample holds some 2.1 million clones, roughly 95% seen once. On this clone itself: Its target is unknown.

The CDR3 is 15 amino acids. Trimming removed 0 bases from V and 6 bases from J, with 15 bases in between. Germline values: CDR1 MNHNY, CDR2 SVGAGI (reference sequence). In the naive CD8 group, cells lacked CD45RO and were positively selected for CCR7, so terminally differentiated effector memory CD45RA+ cells were left out. The V gene is TRBV6-6, the J gene TRBJ2-7; tentative D call: TRBD1 (5 bases). The sequence derives from a man younger than 35 in good health. Some clones in this sample may be carry-over from other donors' samples. Specimen: naive CD8+ T cells from PBMCs. CDR3 in amino acids: CASSYSAQGPLEQYF. Here the CDR3 DNA reads TGTGCCAGCAGTTACTCGGCCCAGGGCCCCCTCGAGCAGTACTTC.